This T cell receptor (beta chain) was retrieved from a study of cytomegalovirus exposure and HLA in healthy donors. A multiplex PCR was run with 60 Vbeta primers and 13 Jbeta primers. Assay: immunoSEQ multiplex PCR; the TCRdb copy retains only in-frame clones and omits some. The top ten hold around 0.24% of the sample, which has 95,000 to 150,000 clones, roughly 80% seen once. The CDR3 length is 15 residues. The V gene's germline CDR1 is SGHTA and CDR2 FQGTGA. The V and J ends lost 5 bases and 1 base, in that order; junction bases with no gene match: 6. Notes on the study in general: Analysis performed later found 15,000 or so TCR beta sequences associated with HLA alleles at 0.05 false discovery rate. In an earlier analysis, most TCR beta V segments were productive about 87% or about 30% of the time. In vitro checks showed that a few CMV-associated chains really do target CMV antigens.

As concerns this clone: Its antigen is as yet unknown.

Sequenced input: PBMCs. The source of this sequence is a man aged 45-60 years in good health and CMV-seronegative. The V gene is TRBV7-3, the J gene TRBJ2-3; 7 bases match TRBD2. The CDR3 nucleotides are TGTGCCAGCAGCCGCTGGGCGGGAGGCACAGATACGCAGTATTTT. This translates into CASSRWAGGTDTQYF.